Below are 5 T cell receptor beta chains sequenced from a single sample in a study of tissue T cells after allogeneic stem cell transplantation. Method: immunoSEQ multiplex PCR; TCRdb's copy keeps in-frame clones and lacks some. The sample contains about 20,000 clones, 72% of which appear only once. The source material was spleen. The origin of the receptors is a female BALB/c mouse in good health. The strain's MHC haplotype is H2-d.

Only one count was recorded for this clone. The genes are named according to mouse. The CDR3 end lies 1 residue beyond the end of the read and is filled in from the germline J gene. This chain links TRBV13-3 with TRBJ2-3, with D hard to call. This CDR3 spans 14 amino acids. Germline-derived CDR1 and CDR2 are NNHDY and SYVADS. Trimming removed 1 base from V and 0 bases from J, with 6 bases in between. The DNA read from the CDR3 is TGTGCCAGCAGTGATCACAGTAGTGCAGAAACGCTGTAT. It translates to CASSDHSSAETLY. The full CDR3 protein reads CASSDHSSAETLYF.

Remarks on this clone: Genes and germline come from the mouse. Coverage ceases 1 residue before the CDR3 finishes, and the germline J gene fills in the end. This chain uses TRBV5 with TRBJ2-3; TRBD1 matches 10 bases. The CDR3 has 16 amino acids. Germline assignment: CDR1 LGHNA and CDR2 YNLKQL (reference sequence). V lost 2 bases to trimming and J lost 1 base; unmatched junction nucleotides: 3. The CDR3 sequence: CASSQMTGGRAETLYF. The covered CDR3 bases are TGTGCCAGCAGCCAAATGACAGGGGGCCGTGCAGAAACGCTGTAT.

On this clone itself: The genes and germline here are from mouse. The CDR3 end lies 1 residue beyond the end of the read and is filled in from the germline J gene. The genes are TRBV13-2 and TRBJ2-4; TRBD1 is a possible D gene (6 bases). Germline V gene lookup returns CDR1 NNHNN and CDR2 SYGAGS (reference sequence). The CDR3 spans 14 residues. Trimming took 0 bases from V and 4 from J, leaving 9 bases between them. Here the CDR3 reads CASGDDWDKNTLYF. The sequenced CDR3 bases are TGTGCCAGCGGTGATGATTGGGACAAAAACACCTTGTAC.

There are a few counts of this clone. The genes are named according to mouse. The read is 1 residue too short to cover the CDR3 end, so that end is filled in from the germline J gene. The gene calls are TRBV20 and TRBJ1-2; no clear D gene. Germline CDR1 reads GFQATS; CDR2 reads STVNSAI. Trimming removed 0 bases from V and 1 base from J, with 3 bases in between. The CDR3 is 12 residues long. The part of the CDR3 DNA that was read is TGTGGTGCTAGGGACAGAAACTCCGACTACACC. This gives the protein CGARDRNSDYT. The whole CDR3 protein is CGARDRNSDYTF.

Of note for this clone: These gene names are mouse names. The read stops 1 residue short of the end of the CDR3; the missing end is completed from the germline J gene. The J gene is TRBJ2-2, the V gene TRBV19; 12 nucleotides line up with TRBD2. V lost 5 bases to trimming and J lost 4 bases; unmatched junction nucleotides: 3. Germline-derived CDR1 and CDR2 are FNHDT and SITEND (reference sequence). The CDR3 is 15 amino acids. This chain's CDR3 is CASSRLGGRTGQLYF. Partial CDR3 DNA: TGTGCCAGCAGCAGACTGGGGGGGCGCACCGGGCAGCTCTAC. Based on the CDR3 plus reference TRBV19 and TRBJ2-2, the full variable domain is GGIITQTPKFLIGQEGQKLTLKCQQNFNHDTMYWYRQDSGKGLRLIYYSITENDLQKGDLSEGYDASREKKSSFSLTVTSAQKNEMAVFLCASSRLGGRTGQLYFGEGSKLTVL.